What follows are 7 T cell receptor beta chains derived from one specimen sequenced in a study of blood T cell repertoires in COVID-19. Only in-frame clones appear in the TCRdb table, and some are missing; sequencing was by immunoSEQ multiplex PCR. The table lists roughly 250,000 clones, approximately 85% of them singletons. Sample: peripheral blood. The receptor set was obtained from a man aged 35 to 55 with acute or convalescent COVID-19.

The chain recombines TRBV3-1 (or the pseudogene TRBV3-2) with TRBJ2-5; 7 bases are shared with TRBD1. Germline assignment: CDR1 LGHDT and CDR2 YNNKEL (reference sequence). Germline trimming cut 3 bases from V and 5 bases from J; bases unmatched to any gene: 3. The CDR3 has 13 residues. The CDR3 loop reads CASSQTRGETQYF. As DNA, the CDR3 is TGTGCCAGCAGCCAGACCAGGGGGGAGACCCAGTACTTC.

The rearrangement uses TRBV30 and TRBJ1-4; D is unclear. CDR1 and CDR2 (germline): GTSNPN, SVGIG (reference sequence). V lost 0 bases to trimming and J lost 4 bases, with 9 bases between them. The CDR3 sequence is 14 residues long. CDR3: CAWSVLEGNEKLFF. CDR3 in DNA: TGTGCCTGGAGTGTACTAGAGGGTAATGAAAAACTGTTTTTT. The full variable domain, rest sourced from reference TRBV30 and TRBJ1-4, is SQTIHQWPATLVQPVGSPLSLECTVEGTSNPNLYWYRQAAGRGLQLLFYSVGIGQISSEVPQNLSASRPQDRQFILSSKKLLLSDSGFYLCAWSVLEGNEKLFFGSGTQLSVL.

This clone has just one count. The genes are TRBV10-3 and TRBJ2-7; 7 bases agree with TRBD1. V was clipped by 6 bases and J by 4 bases; unmatched bases: 3. CDR1 ENHRY and CDR2 SYGVKD come from the germline V gene. This CDR3 contains 12 residues. CDR3 protein: CAISQTGYEQYF. The CDR3 bases are TGTGCCATCAGCCAGACAGGGTACGAGCAGTACTTC.

The rearrangement joins TRBV18 to TRBJ2-7, with 8 bases fitting TRBD1. Germline-derived CDR1 and CDR2 are KGHSH and LQKENI. The CDR3 consists of 14 residues. The V gene end was trimmed by 4 bases and the J gene end by 2 bases; junction bases not matched to a gene: 4. CDR3 nucleotide sequence: TGTGCCAGCTCACTTGGACAGGGCACCTACGAGCAGTACTTC. This sequence encodes CASSLGQGTYEQYF. Complete variable domain (other parts from reference TRBV18 and TRBJ2-7): NAGVMQNPRHLVRRRGQEARLRCSPMKGHSHVYWYRQLPEEGLKFMVYLQKENIIDESGMPKERFSAEFPKEGPSILRIQQVVRGDSAAYFCASSLGQGTYEQYFGPGTRLTVT.

This clone has a single count. The chain recombines TRBV19 with TRBJ1-5; unclear D gene. V dropped 0 bases and J dropped 5 bases, with 14 bases sitting between them. This CDR3 contains 16 residues. Germline V gives CDR1 LNHDA, CDR2 SQIVND (reference sequence). CDR3 coding DNA: TGTGCCAGTAGTATAGATCCCCCGGGGAGGGATCAGCCCCAGCATTTT. It codes for CASSIDPPGRDQPQHF.

The chain carries TRBV9 and TRBJ1-6, with a weak D call TRBD1 (5 bases). CDR1 SGDLS and CDR2 YYNGEE come from the germline V gene. V was clipped by 4 bases and J by 7 bases, with 12 bases between them. The CDR3 is 14 amino acids. CDR3 coding DNA: TGTGCCAGCAGCTCGGGACTCCTAAATTCACCCCTCCACTTT. Translating gives CASSSGLLNSPLHF.

The CDR3 bases are TGTGCCAGCAGCCAAGAATGGGGGCTCACTGAAGCTTTCTTT. Translating gives CASSQEWGLTEAFF. This chain links TRBV3-1 (or the pseudogene TRBV3-2) with TRBJ1-1, with a weak D call TRBD1 (6 bases). The germline V and J ends were trimmed by 0 bases and 4 bases, with 9 bases remaining between them. The CDR3 contains 14 residues. Looked up from germline, CDR1 is LGHDT and CDR2 is YNNKEL (reference sequence).